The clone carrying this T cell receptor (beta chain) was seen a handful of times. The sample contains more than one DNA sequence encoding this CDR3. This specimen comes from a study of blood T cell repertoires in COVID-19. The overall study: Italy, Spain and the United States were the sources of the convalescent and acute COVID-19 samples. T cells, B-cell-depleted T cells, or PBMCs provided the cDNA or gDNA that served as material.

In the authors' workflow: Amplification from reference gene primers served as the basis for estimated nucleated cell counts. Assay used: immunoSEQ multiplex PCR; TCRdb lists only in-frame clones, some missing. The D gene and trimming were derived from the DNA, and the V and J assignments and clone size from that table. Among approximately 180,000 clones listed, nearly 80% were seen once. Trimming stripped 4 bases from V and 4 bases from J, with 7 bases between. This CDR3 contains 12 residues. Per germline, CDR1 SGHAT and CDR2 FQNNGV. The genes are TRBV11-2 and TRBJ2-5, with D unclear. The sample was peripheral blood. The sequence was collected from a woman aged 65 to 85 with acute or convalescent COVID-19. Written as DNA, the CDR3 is TGTGCCAGCAGCTCATCAGGAGAGACCCAGTACTTC. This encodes CASSSSGETQYF.